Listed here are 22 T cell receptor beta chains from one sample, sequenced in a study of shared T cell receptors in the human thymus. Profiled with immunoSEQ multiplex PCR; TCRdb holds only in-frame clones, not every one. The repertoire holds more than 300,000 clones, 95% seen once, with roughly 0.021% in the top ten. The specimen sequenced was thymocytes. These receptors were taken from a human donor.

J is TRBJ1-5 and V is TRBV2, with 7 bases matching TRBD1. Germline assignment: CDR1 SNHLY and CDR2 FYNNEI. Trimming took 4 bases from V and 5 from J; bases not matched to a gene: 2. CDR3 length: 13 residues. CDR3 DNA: TGTGCCAGCAGTGGCAGGGGGTATCAGCCCCAGCATTTT. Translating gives CASSGRGYQPQHF.

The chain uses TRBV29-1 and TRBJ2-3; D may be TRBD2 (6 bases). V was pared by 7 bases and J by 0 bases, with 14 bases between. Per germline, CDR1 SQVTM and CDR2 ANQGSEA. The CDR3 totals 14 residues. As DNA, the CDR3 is TGCAGCGCCTCTAGCGATCGAAGCACAGATACGCAGTATTTT. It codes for CSASSDRSTDTQYF.

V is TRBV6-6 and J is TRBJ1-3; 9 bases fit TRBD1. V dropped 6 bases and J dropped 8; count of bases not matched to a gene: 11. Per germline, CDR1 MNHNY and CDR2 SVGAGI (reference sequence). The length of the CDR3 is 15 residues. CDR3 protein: CASSPIRQGGHTIYF. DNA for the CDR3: TGTGCCAGCAGCCCTATACGACAGGGGGGTCACACCATATATTTT.

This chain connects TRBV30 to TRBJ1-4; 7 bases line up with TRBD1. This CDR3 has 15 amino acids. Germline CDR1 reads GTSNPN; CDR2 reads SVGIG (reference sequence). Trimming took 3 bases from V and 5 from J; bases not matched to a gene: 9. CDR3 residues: CAWSPRGTENEKLFF. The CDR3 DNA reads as TGTGCCTGGAGCCCCCGCGGGACAGAGAATGAAAAACTGTTTTTT. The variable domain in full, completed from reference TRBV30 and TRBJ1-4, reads SQTIHQWPATLVQPVGSPLSLECTVEGTSNPNLYWYRQAAGRGLQLLFYSVGIGQISSEVPQNLSASRPQDRQFILSSKKLLLSDSGFYLCAWSPRGTENEKLFFGSGTQLSVL.

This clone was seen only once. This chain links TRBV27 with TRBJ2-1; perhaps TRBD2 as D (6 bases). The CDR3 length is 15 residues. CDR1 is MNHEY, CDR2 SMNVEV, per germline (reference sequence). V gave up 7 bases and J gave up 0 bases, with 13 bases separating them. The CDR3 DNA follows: TGTGCCAGCACTATCGACGGGAGCTCCTACAATGAGCAGTTCTTC. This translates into CASTIDGSSYNEQFF.

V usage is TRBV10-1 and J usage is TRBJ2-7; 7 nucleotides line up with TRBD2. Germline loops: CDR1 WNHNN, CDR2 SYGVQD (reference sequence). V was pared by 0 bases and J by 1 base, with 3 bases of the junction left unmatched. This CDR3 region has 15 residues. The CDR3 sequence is CASSESGGDSYEQYF. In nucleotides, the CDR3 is TGCGCCAGCAGTGAGTCGGGAGGGGATTCCTACGAGCAGTACTTC.

CDR3: CATRKPPGEAFF. CDR3 sequence (DNA): TGTGCCACCAGGAAACCCCCCGGTGAAGCTTTCTTT. The chain links TRBV15 to TRBJ1-1; unclear D gene. V dropped 6 bases and J dropped 7 bases, with 12 bases sitting between them. Per germline, CDR1 LNHNV and CDR2 YYDKDF (reference sequence). This CDR3 has 12 residues.

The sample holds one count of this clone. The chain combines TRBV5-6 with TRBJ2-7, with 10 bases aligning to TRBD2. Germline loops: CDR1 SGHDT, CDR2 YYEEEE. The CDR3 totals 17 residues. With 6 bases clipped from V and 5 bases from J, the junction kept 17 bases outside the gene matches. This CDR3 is CASTKGERLAGAHEQYF. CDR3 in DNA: TGTGCCAGCACCAAAGGGGAGAGGCTAGCGGGAGCCCACGAGCAGTACTTC.

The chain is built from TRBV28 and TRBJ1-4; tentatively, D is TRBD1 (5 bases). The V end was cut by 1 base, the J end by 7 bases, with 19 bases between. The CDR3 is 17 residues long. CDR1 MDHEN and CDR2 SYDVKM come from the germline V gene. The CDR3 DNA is TGTGCCAGCAGTTTATTCGTGGTCGTGGGGAGGGGTGAAAAACTGTTTTTT. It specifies CASSLFVVVGRGEKLFF.

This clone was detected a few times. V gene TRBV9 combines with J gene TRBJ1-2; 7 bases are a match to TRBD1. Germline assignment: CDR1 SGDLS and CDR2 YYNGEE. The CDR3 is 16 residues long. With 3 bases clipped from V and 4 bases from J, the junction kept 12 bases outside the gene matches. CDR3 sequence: CASSGAPQGETYGYTF. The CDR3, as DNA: TGTGCCAGCAGCGGAGCCCCCCAGGGGGAGACCTATGGCTACACCTTC.

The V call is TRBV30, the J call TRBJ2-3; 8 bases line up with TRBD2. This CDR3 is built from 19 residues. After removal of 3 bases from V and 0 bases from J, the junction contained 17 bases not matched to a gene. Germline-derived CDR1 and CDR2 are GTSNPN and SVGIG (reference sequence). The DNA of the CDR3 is TGTGCCTGGAGGGGGGGAGGCGGCGGGAGGACCGCTAGCACAGATACGCAGTATTTT. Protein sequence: CAWRGGGGGRTASTDTQYF. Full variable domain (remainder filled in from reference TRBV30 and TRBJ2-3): SQTIHQWPATLVQPVGSPLSLECTVEGTSNPNLYWYRQAAGRGLQLLFYSVGIGQISSEVPQNLSASRPQDRQFILSSKKLLLSDSGFYLCAWRGGGGGRTASTDTQYFGPGTRLTVL.

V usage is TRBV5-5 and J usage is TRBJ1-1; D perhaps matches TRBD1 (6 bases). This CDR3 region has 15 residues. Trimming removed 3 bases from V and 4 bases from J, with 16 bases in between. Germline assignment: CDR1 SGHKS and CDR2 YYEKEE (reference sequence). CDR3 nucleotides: TGTGCCAGCAGCTGCCAAAGGGGGGGACTCACTGAAGCTTTCTTT. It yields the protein CASSCQRGGLTEAFF.

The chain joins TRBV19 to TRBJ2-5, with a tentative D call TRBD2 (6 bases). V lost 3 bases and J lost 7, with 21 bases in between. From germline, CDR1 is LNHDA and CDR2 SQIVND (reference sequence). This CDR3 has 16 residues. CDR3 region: CASSIAGKRGPGTQYF. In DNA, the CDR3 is TGTGCCAGTAGTATCGCGGGGAAGAGGGGTCCTGGGACCCAGTACTTC. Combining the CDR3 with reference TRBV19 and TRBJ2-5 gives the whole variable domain DGGITQSPKYLFRKEGQNVTLSCEQNLNHDAMYWYRQDPGQGLRLIYYSQIVNDFQKGDIAEGYSVSREKKESFPLTVTSAQKNPTAFYLCASSIAGKRGPGTQYFGPGTRLLVL.

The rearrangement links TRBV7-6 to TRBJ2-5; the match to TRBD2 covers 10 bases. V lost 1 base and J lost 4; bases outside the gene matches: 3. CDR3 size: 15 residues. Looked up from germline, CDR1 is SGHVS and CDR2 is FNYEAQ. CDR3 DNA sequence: TGTGCCAGCAGCTTAGTAGCGGGAGGCGGAGAGACCCAGTACTTC. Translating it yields CASSLVAGGGETQYF.

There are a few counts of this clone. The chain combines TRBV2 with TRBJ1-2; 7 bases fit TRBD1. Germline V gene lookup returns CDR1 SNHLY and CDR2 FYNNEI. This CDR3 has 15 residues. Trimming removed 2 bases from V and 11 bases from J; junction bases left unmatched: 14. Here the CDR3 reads CASSERTGSRLGYTF. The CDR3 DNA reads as TGTGCCAGCAGTGAACGGACAGGTTCCCGCCTTGGTTACACCTTC.

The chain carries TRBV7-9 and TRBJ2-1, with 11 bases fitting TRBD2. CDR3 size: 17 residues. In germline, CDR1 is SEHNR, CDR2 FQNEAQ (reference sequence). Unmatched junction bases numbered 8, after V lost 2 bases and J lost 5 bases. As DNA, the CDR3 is TGTGCCAGCAGCTTATCGGTAGCGGGAGGGGACGACAATGAGCAGTTCTTC. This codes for CASSLSVAGGDDNEQFF.

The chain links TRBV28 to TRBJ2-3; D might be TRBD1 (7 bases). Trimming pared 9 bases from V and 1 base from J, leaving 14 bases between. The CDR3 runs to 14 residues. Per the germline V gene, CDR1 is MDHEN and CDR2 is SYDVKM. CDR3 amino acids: CASSQGEGTDTQYF. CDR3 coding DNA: TGTGCCAGTTCCCAGGGGGAGGGCACAGATACGCAGTATTTT.

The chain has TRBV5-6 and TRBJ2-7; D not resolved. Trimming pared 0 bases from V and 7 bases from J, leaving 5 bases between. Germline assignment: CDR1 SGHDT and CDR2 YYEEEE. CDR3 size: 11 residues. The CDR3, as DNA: TGTGCCAGCAGCTTGGTGAGGGAGCAGTACTTC. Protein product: CASSLVREQYF.

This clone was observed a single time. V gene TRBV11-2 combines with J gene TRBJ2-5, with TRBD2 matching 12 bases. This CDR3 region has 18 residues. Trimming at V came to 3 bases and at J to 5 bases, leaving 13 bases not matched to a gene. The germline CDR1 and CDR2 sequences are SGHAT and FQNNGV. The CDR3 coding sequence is TGTGCCAGCAGCTTTTCTTCTCTAGCGGGAGGGCTTTTGGAGACCCAGTACTTC. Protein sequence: CASSFSSLAGGLLETQYF.

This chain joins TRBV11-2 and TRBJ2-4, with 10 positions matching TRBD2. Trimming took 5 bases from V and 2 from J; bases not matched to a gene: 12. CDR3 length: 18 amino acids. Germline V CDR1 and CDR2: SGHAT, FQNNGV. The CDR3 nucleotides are TGTGCCAGCAGCCCCAGGACTAGCGGAGAAGGGTCCAAAAACATTCAGTACTTC. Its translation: CASSPRTSGEGSKNIQYF.

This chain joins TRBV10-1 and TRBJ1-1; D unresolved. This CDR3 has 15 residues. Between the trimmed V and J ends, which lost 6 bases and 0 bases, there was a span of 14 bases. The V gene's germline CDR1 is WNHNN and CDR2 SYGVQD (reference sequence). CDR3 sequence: CASRGVTGLNTEAFF. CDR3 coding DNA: TGCGCCAGCAGGGGAGTGACGGGGTTGAACACTGAAGCTTTCTTT.

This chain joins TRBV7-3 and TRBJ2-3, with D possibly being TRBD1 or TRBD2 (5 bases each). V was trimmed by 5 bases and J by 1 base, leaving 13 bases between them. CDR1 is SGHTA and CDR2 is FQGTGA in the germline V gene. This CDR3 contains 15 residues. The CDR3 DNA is TGTGCCAGCAGCATAAAGGGGCGGGGCACAGATACGCAGTATTTT. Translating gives CASSIKGRGTDTQYF.